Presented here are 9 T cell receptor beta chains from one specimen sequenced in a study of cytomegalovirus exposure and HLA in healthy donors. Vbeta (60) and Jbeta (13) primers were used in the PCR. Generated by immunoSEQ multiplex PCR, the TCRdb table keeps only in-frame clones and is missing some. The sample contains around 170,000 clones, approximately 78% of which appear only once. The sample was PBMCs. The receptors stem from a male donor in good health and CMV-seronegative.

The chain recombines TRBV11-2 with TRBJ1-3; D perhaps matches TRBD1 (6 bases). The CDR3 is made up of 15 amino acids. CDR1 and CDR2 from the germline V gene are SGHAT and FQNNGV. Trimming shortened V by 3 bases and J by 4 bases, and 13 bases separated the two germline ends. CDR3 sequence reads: CASSLQGTGGNTIYF. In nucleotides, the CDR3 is TGTGCCAGCAGCTTGCAGGGGACGGGCGGAAACACCATATATTTT.

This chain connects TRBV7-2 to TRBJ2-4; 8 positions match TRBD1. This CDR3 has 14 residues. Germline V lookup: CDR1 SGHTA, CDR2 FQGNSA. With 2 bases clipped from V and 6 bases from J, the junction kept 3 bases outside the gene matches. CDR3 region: CASSLQGAGNIQYF. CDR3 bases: TGTGCCAGCAGCTTACAGGGGGCGGGAAACATTCAGTACTTC.

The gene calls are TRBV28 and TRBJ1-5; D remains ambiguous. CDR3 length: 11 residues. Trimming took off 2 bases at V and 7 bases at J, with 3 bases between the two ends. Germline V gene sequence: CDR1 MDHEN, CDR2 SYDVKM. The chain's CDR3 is CASSLTQPQHF. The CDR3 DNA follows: TGTGCCAGCAGTTTAACACAGCCCCAGCATTTT.

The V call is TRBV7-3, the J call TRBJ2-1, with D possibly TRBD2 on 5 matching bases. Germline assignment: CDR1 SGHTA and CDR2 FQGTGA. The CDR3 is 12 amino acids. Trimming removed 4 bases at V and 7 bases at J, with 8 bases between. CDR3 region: CASSSEGNEQFF. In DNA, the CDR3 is TGTGCCAGCAGCTCCGAGGGTAATGAGCAGTTCTTC.

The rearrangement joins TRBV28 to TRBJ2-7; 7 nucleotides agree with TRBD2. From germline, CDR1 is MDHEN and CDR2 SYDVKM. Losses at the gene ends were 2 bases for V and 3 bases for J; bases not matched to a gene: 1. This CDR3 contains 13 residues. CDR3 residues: CASSLGGVYEQYF. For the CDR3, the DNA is TGTGCCAGCAGTTTAGGGGGGGTCTACGAGCAGTACTTC. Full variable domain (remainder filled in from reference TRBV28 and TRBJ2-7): DVKVTQSSRYLVKRTGEKVFLECVQDMDHENMFWYRQDPGLGLRLIYFSYDVKMKEKGDIPEGYSVSREKKERFSLILESASTNQTSMYLCASSLGGVYEQYFGPGTRLTVT.

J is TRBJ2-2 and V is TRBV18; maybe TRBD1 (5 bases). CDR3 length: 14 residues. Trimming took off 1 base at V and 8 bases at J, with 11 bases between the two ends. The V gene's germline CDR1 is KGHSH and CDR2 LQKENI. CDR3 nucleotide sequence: TGTGCCAGCTCACCACGGCAGGGTACGGGGGAGCTGTTTTTT. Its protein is CASSPRQGTGELFF.

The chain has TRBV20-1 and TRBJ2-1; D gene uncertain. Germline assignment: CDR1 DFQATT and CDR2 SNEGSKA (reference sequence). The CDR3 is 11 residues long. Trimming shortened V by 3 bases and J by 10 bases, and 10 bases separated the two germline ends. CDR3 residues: CSASKRGEQFF. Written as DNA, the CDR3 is TGCAGTGCTAGTAAGCGTGGAGAGCAGTTCTTC.

CDR3 residues: CASSSELDTQYF. The CDR3 bases are TGTGCCAGCAGCTCCGAGTTAGATACGCAGTATTTT. This rearrangement joins TRBV11-3 to TRBJ2-3; D is unresolved. The V gene lost 4 bases and the J gene lost 5 bases, with 7 bases spanning the gap. Per the germline V gene, CDR1 is SGHNT and CDR2 is YENEEA. The CDR3 loop spans 12 amino acids.

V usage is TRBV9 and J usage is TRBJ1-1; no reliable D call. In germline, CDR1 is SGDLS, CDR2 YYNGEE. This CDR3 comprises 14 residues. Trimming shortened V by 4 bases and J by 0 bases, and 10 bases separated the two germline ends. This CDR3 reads CASSLSGLNTEAFF. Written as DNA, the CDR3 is TGTGCCAGCAGCCTCAGCGGCTTGAACACTGAAGCTTTCTTT.